This T cell receptor beta chain was sequenced in a study of blood T cell repertoires in COVID-19. Data came from immunoSEQ multiplex PCR; TCRdb stores just in-frame clones and leaves some out. The top ten hold more than 10% of the sample, which has under 300,000 clones, 85% seen once. The CDR3 spans 21 residues. Trimming cost V 0 bases and J 5 bases; bases outside gene matches: 25. CDR1 SGHRS and CDR2 YFSETQ come from the germline V gene. This TCR derives from a human donor in a cohort sampled during active COVID-19. Sequenced input: peripheral blood. The J gene is TRBJ2-5, the V gene TRBV5-1, with 7 bases fitting TRBD2. CDR3 DNA: TGCGCCAGCAGCTTGGACGGCGGCAGCGCCGCGAAAGCGGTCGGGGGGGAGACCCAGTACTTC. Protein product: CASSLDGGSAAKAVGGETQYF.